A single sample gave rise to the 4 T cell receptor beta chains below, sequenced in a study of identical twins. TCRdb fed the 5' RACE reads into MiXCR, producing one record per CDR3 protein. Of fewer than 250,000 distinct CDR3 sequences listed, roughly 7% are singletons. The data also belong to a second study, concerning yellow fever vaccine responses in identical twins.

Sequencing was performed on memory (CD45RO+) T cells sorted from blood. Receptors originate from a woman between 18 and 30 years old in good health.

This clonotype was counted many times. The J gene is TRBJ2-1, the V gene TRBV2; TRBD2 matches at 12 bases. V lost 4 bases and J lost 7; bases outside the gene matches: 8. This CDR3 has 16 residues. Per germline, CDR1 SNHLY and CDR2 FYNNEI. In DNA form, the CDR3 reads TGTGCCAGCAGTGTAAGACTAGCGGGAGTGGGAAATGAGCAGTTCTTC. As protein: CASSVRLAGVGNEQFF.

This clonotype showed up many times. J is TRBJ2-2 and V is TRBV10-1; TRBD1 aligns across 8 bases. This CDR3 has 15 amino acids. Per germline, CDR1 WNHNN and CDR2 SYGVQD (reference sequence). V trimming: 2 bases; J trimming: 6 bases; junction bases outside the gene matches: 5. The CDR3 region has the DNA TGCGCCAGCAGTGAGCTGGACAGGGTTTCCGGGGAGCTGTTTTTT. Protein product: CASSELDRVSGELFF.

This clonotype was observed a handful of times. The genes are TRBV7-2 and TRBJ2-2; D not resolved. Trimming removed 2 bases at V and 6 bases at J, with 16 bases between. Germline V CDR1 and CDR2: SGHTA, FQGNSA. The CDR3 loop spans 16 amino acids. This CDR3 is CASSLLGLNTAGELFF. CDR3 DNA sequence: TGTGCCAGCAGCTTACTCGGCTTGAACACCGCCGGGGAGCTGTTTTTT.

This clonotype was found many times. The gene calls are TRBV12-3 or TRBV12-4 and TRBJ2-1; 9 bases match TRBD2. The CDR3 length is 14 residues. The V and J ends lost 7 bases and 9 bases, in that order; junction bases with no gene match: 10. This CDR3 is CASTPFRTSVEQFF. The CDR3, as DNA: TGTGCCAGCACCCCCTTTAGGACTAGCGTTGAGCAGTTCTTC.